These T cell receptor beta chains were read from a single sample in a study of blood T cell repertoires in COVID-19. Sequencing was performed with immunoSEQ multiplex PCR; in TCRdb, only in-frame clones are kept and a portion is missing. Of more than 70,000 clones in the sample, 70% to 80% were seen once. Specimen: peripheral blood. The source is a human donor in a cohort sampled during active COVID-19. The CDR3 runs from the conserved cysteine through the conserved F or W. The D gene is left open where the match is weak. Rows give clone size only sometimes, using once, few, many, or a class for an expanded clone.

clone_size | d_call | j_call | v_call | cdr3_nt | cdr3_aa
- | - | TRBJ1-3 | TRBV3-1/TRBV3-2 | TGTGCCAGCAGCCAAGGAGCCCAGCGGAACACCATATATTTT | CASSQGAQRNTIYF
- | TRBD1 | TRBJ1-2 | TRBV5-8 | TGTGCCAGCAGCCGATCACAGGGGAGCTATGGCTACACCTTC | CASSRSQGSYGYTF
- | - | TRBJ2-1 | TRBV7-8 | TGTGCCAGCAGACCAACGGGACAAATAACCTACAATGAGCAGTTCTTC | CASRPTGQITYNEQFF
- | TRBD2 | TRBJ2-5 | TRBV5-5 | TGTGCCAGCAGCTTGGGCACGGGAGGGGCAGAGACCCAGTACTTC | CASSLGTGGAETQYF
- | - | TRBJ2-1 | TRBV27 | TGTGCCAGCAGTTTACGGGCGCTAAGCGGCTCCTACAATGAGCAGTTCTTC | CASSLRALSGSYNEQFF
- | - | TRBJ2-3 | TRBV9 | TGTGCCAGCAGCGTAGGAGCGGTCAGCACAGATACGCAGTATTTT | CASSVGAVSTDTQYF
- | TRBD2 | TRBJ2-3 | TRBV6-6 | TGTGCCAGCAGTCTCATAACCGGGACTAGCGGCGCAGATACGCAGTATTTT | CASSLITGTSGADTQYF
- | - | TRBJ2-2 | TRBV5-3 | TGTGCCAGAAGCTTGGGGTGGGGACAATGGAACACCGGGGAGCTGTTTTTT | CARSLGWGQWNTGELFF
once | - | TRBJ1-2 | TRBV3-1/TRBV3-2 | TGTGCCAGCAGCGGAAAAGGACTGAACTATGGCTACACCTTC | CASSGKGLNYGYTF
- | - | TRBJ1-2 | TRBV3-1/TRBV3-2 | TGTGCCAGCAGCCGGCAGGGTAACTATGGCTACACCTTC | CASSRQGNYGYTF
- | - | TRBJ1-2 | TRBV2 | TGTGCCAGCAGTGAATTGGGCCCCTATGGCTACACCTTC | CASSELGPYGYTF
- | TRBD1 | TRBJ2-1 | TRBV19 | TGTGCCAGTAGTATAGAGGGGACAGGAGCCTACAATGAGCAGTTCTTC | CASSIEGTGAYNEQFF
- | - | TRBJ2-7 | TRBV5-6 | TGTGCCAGCAGCCCGACAGGGAGGTACGAGCAGTACTTC | CASSPTGRYEQYF
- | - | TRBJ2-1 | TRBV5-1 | TGCGCCAGCAGGGATCAGGTCGGTGAGCAGTTCTTC | CASRDQVGEQFF